This T cell receptor (beta chain) comes out of a study of technical replicates of blood from a handful of donors. Repertoires were generated with immunoSEQ multiplex PCR, while TCRdb's copy carries only in-frame clones and drops some. Here the sample spans 98,000 or so clones, 95% being singletons. The sequenced sample consisted of T cells isolated from PBMCs. This clonotype originated in a human donor in good health.

For the CDR3, the DNA is TGTGCCAGCAGCCCGACTAGTACGTCCCTCTACGAGCAGTACTTC. Protein: CASSPTSTSLYEQYF. This chain uses TRBV11-3 with TRBJ2-7; perhaps TRBD2 as D (6 bases). The CDR3 extends over 15 amino acids. CDR1 SGHNT and CDR2 YENEEA come from the germline V gene. V dropped 5 bases and J dropped 3 bases, with 17 bases sitting between them.